Below are 21 T cell receptor beta chains sequenced from a single sample in a study of CD8 T cells in Susac syndrome (dated by TCRdb to 2018 to 2020). Library method: the immunoSEQ multiplex PCR assay. RNA was extracted using the RNeasy kit, and roughly 0.5 to 1 microgram was reverse transcribed with random hexamers. In-frame beta chains were kept once TCRdb had trimmed the public reads at Q25 with fastp and called clones with MiXCR. Each CDR3 protein appears once, grouped with its most common genes and DNA. This sample has 67,000 or so distinct CDR3 sequences in its table, and 90% to 95% of those were observed once. About 0.14% of the sample lies in the top ten. Sequenced: CD4+ T cells from PBMCs. The receptor source for this set is a human donor with Susac syndrome.

The chain uses TRBV5-1 and TRBJ2-5, with D unresolved. This CDR3 comprises 11 residues. The V end was cut by 1 base, the J end by 3 bases, with 1 base between. The germline V gene encodes CDR1 SGHRS and CDR2 YFSETQ. The CDR3 nucleotides read TGCGCCAGCAGCTTGAAAGAGACCCAGTACTTC. The encoded protein is CASSLKETQYF.

The chain joins TRBV5-1 to TRBJ2-7; D gene ambiguous. V was clipped by 1 base and J by 6 bases, with 8 bases between them. CDR3 size: 12 residues. Per germline, CDR1 SGHRS and CDR2 YFSETQ. CDR3 amino acids: CASSLPGPEQYF. The CDR3, as DNA: TGCGCCAGCAGCTTGCCCGGGCCCGAGCAGTACTTC.

The chain uses TRBV18 and TRBJ1-2; 7 nucleotides match TRBD1. V gave up 3 bases and J gave up 8 bases; unmatched junction bases: 12. CDR3 length equals 15 residues. Germline V gives CDR1 KGHSH, CDR2 LQKENI. CDR3 sequence: CASSPIRQGDGGYTF. CDR3 nucleotides: TGTGCCAGCTCACCGATTCGACAGGGCGACGGGGGCTACACCTTC.

The chain couples TRBV6-5 to TRBJ1-4, with 7 bases matching TRBD1. Germline trimming cut 0 bases from V and 5 bases from J; bases unmatched to any gene: 6. The CDR3 runs 16 residues. Germline CDR1 MNHEY, CDR2 SVGAGI. CDR3 loop: CASSYSTQGGNEKLFF. In DNA form, the CDR3 reads TGTGCCAGCAGTTACTCGACGCAGGGGGGAAATGAAAAACTGTTTTTT.

The chain couples TRBV5-1 to TRBJ2-5; 7 bases are shared with TRBD2. Germline loops: CDR1 SGHRS, CDR2 YFSETQ. CDR3 length equals 15 residues. The V gene end was trimmed by 0 bases and the J gene end by 9 bases; junction bases not matched to a gene: 11. In DNA form, the CDR3 reads TGCGCCAGCAGCTTGGAAGCGGGGCGGGTTGGGGCCCAGTACTTC. Protein product: CASSLEAGRVGAQYF.

Written as DNA, the CDR3 is TGTGCCAGCAGTCCGCACGGACAGGGGAAAAGAGATACGCAGTATTTT. Translation gives CASSPHGQGKRDTQYF. The chain couples TRBV28 to TRBJ2-3; 9 bases map to TRBD1. The CDR3 totals 16 residues. The ends lost 5 bases at V and 5 bases at J; junction bases unmatched: 11. CDR1 and CDR2 from the germline V gene are MDHEN and SYDVKM.

This rearrangement joins TRBV19 to TRBJ2-4, with D possibly being TRBD1 (7 bases). V was trimmed by 8 bases and J by 3 bases, leaving 14 bases between them. Germline V gene data show CDR1 as LNHDA and CDR2 as SQIVND (reference sequence). CDR3 size: 14 residues. DNA for the CDR3: TGTGCCAGTGGGGCCAGGGGGGTCAAAAACATTCAGTACTTC. It is translated as CASGARGVKNIQYF.

The CDR3 nucleotides are TGTGCCAGCAGGGGAAGGACAGGGGGTGGCGAGCAGTACTTC. Amino acids: CASRGRTGGGEQYF. The J gene is TRBJ2-7, the V gene TRBV2; 10 bases are shared with TRBD1. This CDR3 region has 14 residues. The ends lost 6 bases at V and 6 bases at J; junction bases unmatched: 8. CDR1 and CDR2 (germline): SNHLY, FYNNEI.

The V gene is TRBV18, the J gene TRBJ1-4; D is perhaps TRBD1 (5 bases). The V end was cut by 2 bases, the J end by 4 bases, with 20 bases between. Germline V gene sequence: CDR1 KGHSH, CDR2 LQKENI. The CDR3 consists of 18 residues. The CDR3 here is CASSPKGRGSLLNEKLFF. The CDR3 nucleotides are TGTGCCAGCTCACCAAAGGGCCGGGGCTCACTTCTTAATGAAAAACTGTTTTTT.

This chain uses TRBV3-1 with TRBJ1-2, with D maybe TRBD1 (6 bases). CDR1 and CDR2 (germline): LGHDT, YNNKEL (reference sequence). This CDR3 is 15 amino acids long. V lost 7 bases and J 4 bases, leaving 19 bases between the germline ends. CDR3 bases: TGTGCCAGCACCCTGTTTCCGGGAGGGGGCTATGGCTACACCTTC. Translating it yields CASTLFPGGGYGYTF. Full variable domain (rest looked up from reference TRBV3-1 and TRBJ1-2): DTAVSQTPKYLVTQMGNDKSIKCEQNLGHDTMYWYKQDSKKFLKIMFSYNNKELIINETVPNRFSPKSPDKAHLNLHINSLELGDSAVYFCASTLFPGGGYGYTFGSGTRLTVV.

V is TRBV4-1 and J is TRBJ1-2; unclear D gene. Trimming removed 1 base at V and 3 bases at J, with 9 bases between. Germline values: CDR1 MGHRA, CDR2 YSYEKL. The CDR3 runs to 14 residues. The CDR3 nucleotides are TGCGCCAGCAGCCAAGCCCTAAGCGACTATGGCTACACCTTC. The encoded protein is CASSQALSDYGYTF.

J is TRBJ1-4 and V is TRBV18; D ambiguous. CDR3 length equals 14 residues. The germline V gene has CDR1 KGHSH and CDR2 LQKENI. Between the trimmed V and J ends, which lost 0 bases and 8 bases, there was a span of 10 bases. In nucleotides, the CDR3 is TGTGCCAGCTCACCACCCGAGCCGAAGGAAAAACTGTTTTTT. This translates into CASSPPEPKEKLFF.

The chain combines TRBV7-9 with TRBJ1-2; no clear D gene. Trimming removed 7 bases at V and 8 bases at J, with 14 bases between. Germline CDR1 and CDR2: SEHNR and FQNEAQ (reference sequence). The CDR3 contains 12 residues. The CDR3 spells CASTNTREGYTF. The CDR3 DNA is TGTGCCAGCACCAACACGCGGGAGGGCTACACCTTC.

The V gene is TRBV18, the J gene TRBJ1-1, with TRBD1 matching 7 bases. The ends lost 4 bases at V and 6 bases at J; junction bases unmatched: 2. CDR1 is KGHSH and CDR2 is LQKENI in the germline V gene. The CDR3 spans 12 residues. CDR3 nucleotide sequence: TGTGCCAGCTCACGGGACAGCCCTGAAGCTTTCTTT. Translating it yields CASSRDSPEAFF.

This sequence joins TRBV7-8 and TRBJ1-2; D is uncertain. The CDR3 totals 13 residues. V dropped 5 bases and J dropped 8 bases, with 15 bases sitting between them. Looked up from germline, CDR1 is SGHVS and CDR2 is FQNEAQ. CDR3 bases: TGTGCCAGCAGCCAATCCGGCCGCCCGGGCTACACCTTC. Translated: CASSQSGRPGYTF.

V and J are TRBV5-1 and TRBJ2-3; TRBD1 agrees at 9 bases. The CDR3 extends over 15 amino acids. CDR1 SGHRS and CDR2 YFSETQ come from the germline V gene. The ends lost 4 bases at V and 3 bases at J; junction bases unmatched: 6. Here the CDR3 DNA reads TGCGCCAGCAGCATGGGACAGGGTAGGACAGATACGCAGTATTTT. Translated: CASSMGQGRTDTQYF.

This chain joins TRBV28 and TRBJ1-3; no clear D. The CDR3 has 15 residues. Germline CDR1 reads MDHEN; CDR2 reads SYDVKM. Trimming shortened V by 3 bases and J by 0 bases, and 9 bases separated the two germline ends. This CDR3 is CASSFSMSSGNTIYF. In nucleotides, the CDR3 is TGTGCCAGCAGTTTCTCCATGAGCTCTGGAAACACCATATATTTT.

This rearrangement joins TRBV2 to TRBJ2-5; D tentatively reads TRBD1 or TRBD2 (5 bases each). The CDR3 is 12 residues long. V lost 4 bases and J lost 2, with 5 bases in between. Germline-derived CDR1 and CDR2 are SNHLY and FYNNEI. CDR3 sequence (DNA): TGTGCCAGCAGTGGGGGGCAAGAGACCCAGTACTTC. It yields the protein CASSGGQETQYF.

V and J are TRBV10-3 and TRBJ1-5; a weak D match, TRBD1 (6 bases). Germline values: CDR1 ENHRY, CDR2 SYGVKD. Trimming took 10 bases from V and 7 from J, leaving 17 bases between them. This CDR3 is built from 13 residues. CDR3 sequence: CATTSGAGQPQHF. The CDR3 DNA reads as TGTGCCACCACCTCGGGGGCAGGGCAGCCCCAGCATTTT.

The chain combines TRBV5-1 with TRBJ2-4, with TRBD1 matching over 7 bases. The CDR3 length is 13 residues. J was trimmed by 5 bases and V by 3 bases; bases with no gene match: 2. Germline-derived CDR1 and CDR2 are SGHRS and YFSETQ. The CDR3, as DNA: TGCGCCAGCAGCTCAGGACAGGAAAACATTCAGTACTTC. Its protein is CASSSGQENIQYF. Drawing the rest from reference TRBV5-1 and TRBJ2-4, the complete variable domain is KAGVTQTPRYLIKTRGQQVTLSCSPISGHRSVSWYQQTPGQGLQFLFEYFSETQRNKGNFPGRFSGRQFSNSRSEMNVSTLELGDSALYLCASSSGQENIQYFGAGTRLSVL.

V gene TRBV4-2 combines with J gene TRBJ1-1; the D is unclear. There are 13 residues in the CDR3. Trimming pared 0 bases from V and 7 bases from J, leaving 9 bases between. Germline V CDR1 and CDR2: LGHNA, YNFKEQ. The CDR3 region is CASSQDLEFEAFF. Written as DNA, the CDR3 is TGTGCCAGCAGCCAAGATCTAGAGTTTGAAGCTTTCTTT.